This entry features one T cell receptor beta chain sequence. Amplification used 60 Vbeta primers and 13 Jbeta primers. The table came from immunoSEQ multiplex PCR; TCRdb's copy has only in-frame clones and leaves some out. Of approximately 86,000 clones listed, about three quarters are singletons. Germline V CDR1 and CDR2: SGHRS, YFSETQ. The length of the CDR3 is 15 residues. V lost 4 bases to trimming and J lost 0 bases; unmatched junction nucleotides: 3. The record originates from a study of cytomegalovirus exposure and HLA in healthy donors. Sequenced input: PBMCs. This TCR was recovered from a man aged 55-75 years in good health and CMV-seronegative. The rearrangement links TRBV5-1 to TRBJ1-4, with TRBD1 identical over 7 bases. This CDR3 is CASSGGTATNEKLFF. As DNA, the CDR3 is TGCGCCAGCAGCGGAGGGACAGCAACTAATGAAAAACTGTTTTTT. Supplemented by reference TRBV5-1 and TRBJ1-4, the full variable domain reads KAGVTQTPRYLIKTRGQQVTLSCSPISGHRSVSWYQQTPGQGLQFLFEYFSETQRNKGNFPGRFSGRQFSNSRSEMNVSTLELGDSALYLCASSGGTATNEKLFFGSGTQLSVL.